Listed here is a single TCR beta chain. Its specific antigen is unknown. Base qualities were left out, and no much larger clone turns up one base away. From the germline V gene, CDR1 is SGDLS and CDR2 is YYNGEE. The CDR3 covers 13 residues, taking in both the cysteine and the phenylalanine. The kept DNA is CDR3 alone, 39 bases in frame from the first base. V is cut by 0 bases and J by 9 bases, and the space between the germline ends is 13 bases. The method behind the library was the immunoSEQ multiplex PCR assay. For the multiplex PCR, a mixture combining 60 forward primers for TCR Vbeta segments and 13 reverse primers for TCR Jbeta segments was used. A multiplex PCR assay on genomic DNA amplified the CDR3 region of rearranged TCR beta genes. The Illumina HiSeq System was used to sequence the amplified TCR beta libraries as 87-base-pair reads. The published analysis was carried out like this. A later analysis counted approximately 74 million unique TCR beta chains across the 666 repertoires, and approximately 11 million of these chains were shared by at least two donors. Raw reads were error-corrected and collapsed into unique sequences with a nearest-neighbor algorithm that merged closely related sequences to remove PCR and sequencing errors. Alignment of CDR3 sequences to IMGT reference sequences was used to assign V, D and J gene segments. Each retained sequence needed at least a six-nucleotide match to both a V gene segment and a J gene segment. Rearrangements were called productive when the CDR3 lacked stop codons and stayed in frame with V and J; all others were non-productive. CDR3 was defined by IMGT convention, running from the second conserved V-encoded cysteine to the conserved J-encoded phenylalanine. Sequences without an unambiguous match to a single V gene segment were excluded from the earlier analysis of approximately 560 of the donors. An earlier analysis of 587 of the donors called V segments functional above 56.7% productive rearrangements and segregating when the between-donor standard deviation exceeded 5%. A statistical classification framework was developed to diagnose cytomegalovirus status using the catalog of TCR beta chain sequences. In a later analysis, TCR nucleotide sequences were compared against IMGT/GENE-DB human TR gene sequences so that V and J genes could be assigned. Using the TCRdist pipeline, a later analysis assigned CDR3 sequences along with most-parsimonious VDJ recombination scenarios. In a later analysis, every TCR beta chain was defined by the combination of its CDR3 amino acid sequence and its V-gene family, and reads without a unique V-gene family were dropped. To address suspected cross-contamination and a sequencing artifact, a later analysis removed some 620 highly shared, low-generation-probability nucleotide sequences. In a later analysis, a clonal expansion index was calculated for each public chain from normalized within-repertoire ranks of inferred template counts. Generation probabilities in a later analysis came from a VDJ recombination model fitted to out-of-frame rearrangements, and those results were checked against IGoR. In a later analysis, TCR-TCR, TCR-HLA and TCR-CMV co-occurrence was scored with hypergeometric tests, and a repertoire-size bias correction was applied to TCR pairs. False discovery rates were estimated in a later analysis by permuting HLA or CMV assignments 20 times. A later analysis grouped co-occurring TCRs with DBSCAN, adding TCRdist sequence similarity when clustering within HLA-allele-positive subsets. Repertoires with fewer than 30,000 or more than 120,000 public chains were left out of co-occurrence clustering, as were about 5 repertoires with anomalous nucleotide sharing. TCRdb took this table from immuneACCESS and kept in-frame rearrangements with V and J called. Such tables lack part of the clones; where checked against another copy, unresolved V genes explain under half of the gap, and the rest is unexplained. The V and J calls and clone size were taken over from that table, and D and trimming were inferred from the DNA. Here the sample has 150,000 to 170,000 clones; around 79% occur a single time. The top ten clonotypes cover over 1.2% of the sample.

These data belong to a study of cytomegalovirus exposure and HLA in healthy donors (dated by TCRdb to about 2017). Broadly, across the study: An earlier analysis of 587 of the donors reported 250 to 300 Gb of sequence data and around 120 million unique TCR beta sequences from 150 million to 200 million T cells. About 330 gigabases of sequencing data and roughly 80 million unique TCR sequences made up an early release that covered approximately 650 HLA-typed donors. Among the roughly 400 genotyped donors, 81% belonged to the genetic ancestry cluster associated with self-reported Caucasian donors. The study was designed to test whether signatures of past pathogen exposure could be identified by cataloging public T cell receptors. The study used immunosequencing to profile the T cell repertoires of approximately 690 subjects and linked those repertoires to cytomegalovirus serostatus. A separate validation cohort of 90 to 150 different subjects was used in addition to the roughly 620-subject first cohort. High-throughput TCR immunosequencing, statistical association of individual TCRs with disease status, and machine learning were combined to predict cytomegalovirus infection status. A later analysis re-analyzed previously published TCR beta repertoires from 500 to 700 donors and added high-resolution HLA genotyping to study TCR occurrence patterns. The later analysis used no new phenotypic data to find candidate immune exposures, relying instead on TCR beta sequences and their occurrence across donors. An earlier analysis of a few hundred of the donors applied high-throughput TCR beta sequencing to assess whether each TCR beta V gene segment acted as functional or pseudogenic. Alongside the repertoire data, information on donor age, sex, ethnicity and CMV serostatus was compiled. In a later genetic analysis, genome-wide SNP genotypes for 398 of the 666 donors were used, and that subset was treated as a discovery cohort. All discovery cohort repertoires had been generated using a single sequencing platform. Both class I and class II loci were covered by HLA typing, at four-digit resolution. Typing coverage differed by locus: A, B, C, DRB1 and DQB1 were typed in roughly 620-630 donors, DQA1 in 500 to 550, DPA1 in around 580, and DPB1 in roughly 450. Because of strong linkage in the cohort, roughly five DR-DQ haplotypes were treated as single units for association and clustering. Among 398 genotyped donors of the cohort, an average of roughly 240,000 unique TCR beta nucleotide sequences were sequenced per donor, approximately 20% of them non-productive.

Paper-wide results and their limitations: Across donors, most TCR sequences were observed very rarely, whereas some public TCRs were present in many individuals. The cohort was sequenced for TCR beta chains only, and without alpha or paired-chain data the features that could be detected were limited. Correlated functional status among segregating V segments might be attributable to linkage disequilibrium, but an unknown experimental factor could not be ruled out. HLA typing was unavailable for some donors at each locus, so association tests used only the typed subset. Strong co-occurrence of HLA alleles, especially DR and DQ, made assigning TCR associations to individual alleles difficult. In a later genetic analysis, a missense DCLRE1C variant was associated with V-gene and J-gene trimming of TCR beta chains, and the association was replicated in an independent cohort. In vitro tests confirmed that a few of the cytomegalovirus-associated TCR beta chains recognize cytomegalovirus antigens. The presence/absence analyses assumed that sequencing depth was roughly uniform across donors, and that assumption may not be true. In a later analysis, the rate of TCR association differed among HLA loci, with DRB1 alleles having the most associated TCRs and HLA-C alleles having the fewest. According to the authors, the approach could potentially be generalized to other disease states and immunological phenotypes. Broadly in line with IMGT annotations, most TCR beta V segments showed up in productive rearrangements about 87% or about 30% of the time in an earlier analysis of around 600 of the donors. Compared with the 666-donor mean, donors in an Asian-associated ancestry cluster had fewer N-insertions in productive TCRs, according to a later genetic analysis. The study gave a list of around 170 TCR beta chains associated with cytomegalovirus. Some IMGT-functional V segments, including TRBV6-2 and TRBV6-3, could not be distinguished by the 87-base-pair reads and were therefore excluded. The sequencing pipeline was judged likely to have produced a cluster of highly shared sequence variants as a technical artifact. In a later analysis, about 16,000 TCR beta sequences were associated with specific HLA alleles at a false discovery rate of 0.05. Most CMV-associated TCR beta chains appeared to be HLA-restricted in a later analysis, and the HLA associations seemed to be driven largely by CMV exposure. The earlier analysis of 587 of the donors excluded approximately 17 rarely observed V segments, including chromosome 9 orphons, because counts were too low. A further reported finding was that TCR beta sequences accurately predicted the HLA-A and HLA-B alleles for most subjects in the first cohort. A later analysis reported that several top co-occurrence clusters appeared linked to parvovirus B19, influenza, CMV and Epstein-Barr virus. For the cohort, immune exposure information was limited to CMV serostatus. In a later analysis, HLA-associated TCR beta chains showed more clonal expansion and lower generation probabilities than non-associated chains that were equally common. The classifier was reported to diagnose cytomegalovirus status with high specificity and sensitivity in both the original and validation cohorts.

The cohort comprised 666 healthy bone marrow donors. All cohort members were sampled while nominally healthy, although unrecorded immune exposures were likely present. The donor tested CMV seronegative and was one of the 352 seronegative cohort members. A peripheral blood sample was provided by each donor, and peripheral blood mononuclear cells were used for TCR beta sequencing. Genomic DNA was extracted from the blood cell samples with the Qiagen DNeasy Blood Extraction Kit. This receptor was identified in a man between 18 and 29 years old in good health and CMV-seronegative. The chain joins TRBV9 to TRBJ2-7; TRBD1 is possibly the D segment (7 matching bases). Sequenced input: PBMCs. CDR3 sequence: CASSVGGGTAQYF. The nucleotides are TGTGCCAGCAGCGTAGGGGGCGGGACAGCGCAGTACTTC.